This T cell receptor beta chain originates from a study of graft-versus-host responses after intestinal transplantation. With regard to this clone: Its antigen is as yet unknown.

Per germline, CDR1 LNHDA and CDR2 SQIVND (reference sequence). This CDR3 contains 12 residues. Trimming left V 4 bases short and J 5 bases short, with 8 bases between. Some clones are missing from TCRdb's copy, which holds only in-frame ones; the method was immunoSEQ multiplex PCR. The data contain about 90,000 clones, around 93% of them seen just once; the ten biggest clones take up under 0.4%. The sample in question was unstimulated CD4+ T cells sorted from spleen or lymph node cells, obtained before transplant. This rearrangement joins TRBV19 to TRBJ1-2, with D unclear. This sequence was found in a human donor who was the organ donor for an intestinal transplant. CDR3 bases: TGTGCCAGTAGTAGCAGAACATATGGCTACACCTTC. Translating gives CASSSRTYGYTF.